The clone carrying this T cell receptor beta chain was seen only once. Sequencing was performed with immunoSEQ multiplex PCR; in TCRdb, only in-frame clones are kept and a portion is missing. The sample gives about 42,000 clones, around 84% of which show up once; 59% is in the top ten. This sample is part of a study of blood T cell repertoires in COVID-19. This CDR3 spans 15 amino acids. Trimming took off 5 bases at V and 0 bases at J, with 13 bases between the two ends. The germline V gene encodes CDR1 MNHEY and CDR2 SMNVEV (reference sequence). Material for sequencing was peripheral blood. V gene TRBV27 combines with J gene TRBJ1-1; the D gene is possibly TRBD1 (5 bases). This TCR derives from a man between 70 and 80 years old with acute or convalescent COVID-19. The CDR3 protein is CASSPTVIMNTEAFF. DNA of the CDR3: TGTGCCAGCAGTCCGACAGTAATCATGAACACTGAAGCTTTCTTT.